The 3 T cell receptor beta chains given below trace back to one sample, sequenced in a study of brain T cells in children with intractable seizures. Generated by immunoSEQ multiplex PCR, the TCRdb table keeps only in-frame clones and is missing some. In the table there are tens of thousands of clones, 75% to 95% of which are singletons. Sequenced material: peripheral blood, taken at surgery. These receptors came from a girl aged 2-10 years with tuberous sclerosis and intractable seizures.

The chain combines TRBV2 with TRBJ1-4, with D unclear. Germline CDR1 reads SNHLY; CDR2 reads FYNNEI. V lost 4 bases and J lost 7, with 7 bases in between. The CDR3 is 12 residues long. CDR3 protein: CASSGGSEKLFF. The CDR3 bases are TGTGCCAGCAGTGGAGGGTCTGAAAAACTGTTTTTT.

This clone has more than one count but fewer than ten. J is TRBJ1-5 and V is TRBV19, with D possibly matching TRBD1 (6 bases). Germline values: CDR1 LNHDA, CDR2 SQIVND (reference sequence). The CDR3 has 15 residues. The ends were cut back, 7 bases at V and 3 bases at J, with 16 bases in the middle. The CDR3 sequence: CASTSQGLPNQPQHF. The CDR3 bases are TGTGCCAGTACCTCCCAGGGGCTCCCCAATCAGCCCCAGCATTTT.

This clone was detected only a few times. This sequence joins TRBV10-1 and TRBJ1-2; possibly TRBD1 for D (5 bases). Germline CDR1 WNHNN, CDR2 SYGVQD (reference sequence). The CDR3 contains 13 residues. Trimming took 6 bases from V and 2 from J, leaving 10 bases between them. The CDR3 bases are TGCGCCAGCAGCGCCGACAGAAACTATGGCTACACCTTC. This translates into CASSADRNYGYTF.